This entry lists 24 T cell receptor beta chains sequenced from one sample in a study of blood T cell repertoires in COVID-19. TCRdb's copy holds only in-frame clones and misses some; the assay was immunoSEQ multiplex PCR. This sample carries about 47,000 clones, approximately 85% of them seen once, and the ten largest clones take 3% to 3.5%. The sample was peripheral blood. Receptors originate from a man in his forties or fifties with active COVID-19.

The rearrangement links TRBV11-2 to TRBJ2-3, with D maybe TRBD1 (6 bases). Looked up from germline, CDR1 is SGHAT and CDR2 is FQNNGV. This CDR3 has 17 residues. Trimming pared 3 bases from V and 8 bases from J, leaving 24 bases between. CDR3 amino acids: CASSFRSGGPLALTQYF. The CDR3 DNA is TGTGCCAGCAGCTTCCGTAGTGGGGGCCCTTTGGCCCTTACGCAGTATTTT.

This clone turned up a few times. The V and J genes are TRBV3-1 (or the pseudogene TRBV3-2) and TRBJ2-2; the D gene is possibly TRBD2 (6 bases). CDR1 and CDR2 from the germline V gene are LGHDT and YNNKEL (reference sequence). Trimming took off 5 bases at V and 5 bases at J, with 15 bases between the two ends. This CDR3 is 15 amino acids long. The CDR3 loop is CASSSRLGGTGELFF. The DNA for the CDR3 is TGTGCCAGCAGCTCACGCCTGGGGGGAACCGGGGAGCTGTTTTTT.

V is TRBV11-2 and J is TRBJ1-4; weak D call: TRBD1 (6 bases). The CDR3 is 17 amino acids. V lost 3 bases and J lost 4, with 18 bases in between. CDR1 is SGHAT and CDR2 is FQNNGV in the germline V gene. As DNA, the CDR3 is TGTGCCAGCAGCTTCTTCACGTGGACAGACGATAATGAAAAACTGTTTTTT. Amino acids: CASSFFTWTDDNEKLFF.

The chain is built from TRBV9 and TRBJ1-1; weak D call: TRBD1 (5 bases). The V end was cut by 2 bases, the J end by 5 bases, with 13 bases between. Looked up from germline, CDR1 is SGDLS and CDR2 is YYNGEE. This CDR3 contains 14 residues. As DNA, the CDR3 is TGTGCCAGCAGCGTCGGAGGGGCTAAGACTGAAGCTTTCTTT. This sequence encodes CASSVGGAKTEAFF.

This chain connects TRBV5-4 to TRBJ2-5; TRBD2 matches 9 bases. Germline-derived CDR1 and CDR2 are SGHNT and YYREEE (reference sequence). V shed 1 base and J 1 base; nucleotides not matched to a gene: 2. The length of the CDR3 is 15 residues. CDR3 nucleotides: TGTGCCAGCAGCTTGACAGCGGGAGGCCAAGAGACCCAGTACTTC. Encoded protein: CASSLTAGGQETQYF.

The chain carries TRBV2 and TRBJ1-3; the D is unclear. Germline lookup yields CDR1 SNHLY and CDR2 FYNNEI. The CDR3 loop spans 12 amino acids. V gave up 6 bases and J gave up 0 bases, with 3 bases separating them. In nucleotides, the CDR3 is TGTGCCAGCAGCATCTCTGGAAACACCATATATTTT. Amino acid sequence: CASSISGNTIYF.

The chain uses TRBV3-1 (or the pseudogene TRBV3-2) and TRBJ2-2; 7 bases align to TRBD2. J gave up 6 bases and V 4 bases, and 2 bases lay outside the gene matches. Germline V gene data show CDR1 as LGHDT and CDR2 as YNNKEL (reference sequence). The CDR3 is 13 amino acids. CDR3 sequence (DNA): TGTGCCAGCAGCCGACTAGCTGCCGGGGAGCTGTTTTTT. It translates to CASSRLAAGELFF.

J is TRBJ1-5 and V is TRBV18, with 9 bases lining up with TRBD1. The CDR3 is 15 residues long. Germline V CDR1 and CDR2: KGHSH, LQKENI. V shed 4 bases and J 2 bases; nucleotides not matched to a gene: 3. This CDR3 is CASSRTGDGNQPQHF. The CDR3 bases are TGTGCCAGCTCACGGACAGGGGACGGCAATCAGCCCCAGCATTTT.

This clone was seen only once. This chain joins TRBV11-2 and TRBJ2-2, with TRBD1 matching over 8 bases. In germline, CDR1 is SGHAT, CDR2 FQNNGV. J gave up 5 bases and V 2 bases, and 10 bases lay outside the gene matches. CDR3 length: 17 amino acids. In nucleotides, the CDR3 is TGTGCCAGCAGCTTATCACCCGGACAGGGAAAAACCGGGGAGCTGTTTTTT. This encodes CASSLSPGQGKTGELFF. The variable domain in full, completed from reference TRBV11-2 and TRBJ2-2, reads EAGVAQSPRYKIIEKRQSVAFWCNPISGHATLYWYQQILGQGPKLLIQFQNNGVVDDSQLPKDRFSAERLKGVDSTLKIQPAKLEDSAVYLCASSLSPGQGKTGELFFGEGSRLTVL.

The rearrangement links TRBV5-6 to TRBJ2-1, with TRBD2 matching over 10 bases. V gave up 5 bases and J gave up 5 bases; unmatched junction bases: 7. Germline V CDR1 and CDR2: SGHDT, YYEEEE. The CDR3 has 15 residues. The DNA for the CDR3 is TGTGCCAGCAGGAAAGCGGGAGGGGCGGACAATGAGCAGTTCTTC. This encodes CASRKAGGADNEQFF.

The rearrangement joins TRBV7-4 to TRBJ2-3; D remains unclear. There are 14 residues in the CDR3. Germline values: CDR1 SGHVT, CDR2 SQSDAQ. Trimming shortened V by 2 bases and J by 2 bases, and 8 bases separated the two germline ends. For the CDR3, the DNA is TGTGCCAGCAGCTTAACTCGCCACACAGATACGCAGTATTTT. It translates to CASSLTRHTDTQYF. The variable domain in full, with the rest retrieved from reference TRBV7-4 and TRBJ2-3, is GAGVSQSPRYKVAKRGRDVALRCDSISGHVTLYWYRQTLGQGSEVLTYSQSDAQRDKSGRPSGRFSAERPERSVSTLKIQRTEQGDSAVYLCASSLTRHTDTQYFGPGTRLTVL.

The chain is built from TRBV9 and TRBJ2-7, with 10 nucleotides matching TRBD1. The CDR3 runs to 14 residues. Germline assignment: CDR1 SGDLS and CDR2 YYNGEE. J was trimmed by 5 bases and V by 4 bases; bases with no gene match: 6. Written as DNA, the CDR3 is TGTGCCAGCAGCCTGGGACAGGGGACCCACGAGCAGTACTTC. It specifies CASSLGQGTHEQYF.

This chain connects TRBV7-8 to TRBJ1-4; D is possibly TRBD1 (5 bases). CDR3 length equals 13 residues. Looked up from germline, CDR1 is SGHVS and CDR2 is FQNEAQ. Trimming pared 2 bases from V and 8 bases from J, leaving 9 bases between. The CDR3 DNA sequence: TGTGCCAGCAGCTTAATCGGGGGGGAAAAACTGTTTTTT. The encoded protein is CASSLIGGEKLFF.

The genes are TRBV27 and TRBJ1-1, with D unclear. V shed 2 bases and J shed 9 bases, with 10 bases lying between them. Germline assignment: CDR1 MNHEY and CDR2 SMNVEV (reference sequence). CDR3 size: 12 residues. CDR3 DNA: TGTGCCAGCAGTTTACTAGGCAGACAAGCTTTCTTT. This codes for CASSLLGRQAFF.

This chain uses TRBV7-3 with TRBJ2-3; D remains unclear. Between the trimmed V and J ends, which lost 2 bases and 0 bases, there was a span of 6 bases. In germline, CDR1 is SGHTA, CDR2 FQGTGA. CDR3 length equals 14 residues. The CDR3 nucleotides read TGTGCCAGCAGCTTATCCTTCAGCACAGATACGCAGTATTTT. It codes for CASSLSFSTDTQYF.

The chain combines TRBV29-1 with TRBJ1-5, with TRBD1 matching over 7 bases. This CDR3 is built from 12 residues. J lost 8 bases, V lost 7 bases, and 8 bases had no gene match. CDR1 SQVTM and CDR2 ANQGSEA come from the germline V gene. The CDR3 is CSAKTGSEPQHF. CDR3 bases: TGCAGCGCAAAGACAGGGTCGGAGCCCCAGCATTTT.

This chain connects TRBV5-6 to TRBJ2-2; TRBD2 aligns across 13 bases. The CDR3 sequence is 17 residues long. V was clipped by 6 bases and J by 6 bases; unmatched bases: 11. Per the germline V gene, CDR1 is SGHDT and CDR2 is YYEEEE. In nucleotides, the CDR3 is TGTGCCAGCAACGAACTAGCGGGGGGGCAGGTCCCCGGGGAGCTGTTTTTT. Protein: CASNELAGGQVPGELFF.

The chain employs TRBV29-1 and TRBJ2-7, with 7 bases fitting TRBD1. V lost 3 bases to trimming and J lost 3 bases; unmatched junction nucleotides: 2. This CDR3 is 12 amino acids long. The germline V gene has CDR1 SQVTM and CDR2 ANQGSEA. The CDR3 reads CSVEGQSYEQYF. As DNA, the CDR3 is TGCAGCGTTGAGGGACAGAGCTACGAGCAGTACTTC.

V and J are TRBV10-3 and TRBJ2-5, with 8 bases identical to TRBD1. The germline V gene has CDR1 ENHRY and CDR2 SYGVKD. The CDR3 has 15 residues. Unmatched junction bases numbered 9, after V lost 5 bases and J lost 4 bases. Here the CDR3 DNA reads TGTGCCATCAGTACCGGACAGGGAAAAGGAGAGACCCAGTACTTC. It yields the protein CAISTGQGKGETQYF.

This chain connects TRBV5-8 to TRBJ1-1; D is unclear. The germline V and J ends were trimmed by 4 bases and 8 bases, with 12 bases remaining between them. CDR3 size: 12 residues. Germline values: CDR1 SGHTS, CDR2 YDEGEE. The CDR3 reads CASSPLWAEAFF. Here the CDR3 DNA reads TGTGCCAGCAGCCCCCTATGGGCCGAAGCTTTCTTT.

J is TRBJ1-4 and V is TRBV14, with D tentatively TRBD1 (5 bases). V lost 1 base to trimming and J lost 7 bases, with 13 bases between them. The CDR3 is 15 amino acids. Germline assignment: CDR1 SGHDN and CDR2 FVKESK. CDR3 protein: CASSQVGTRVEKLFF. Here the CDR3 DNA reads TGTGCCAGCAGCCAAGTGGGGACTCGTGTTGAAAAACTGTTTTTT.

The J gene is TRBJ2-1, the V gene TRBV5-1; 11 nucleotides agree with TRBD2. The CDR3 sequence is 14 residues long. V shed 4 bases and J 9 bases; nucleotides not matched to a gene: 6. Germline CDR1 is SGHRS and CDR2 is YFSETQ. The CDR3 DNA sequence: TGCGCCAGCAGCACAGTAGCGGGAGGGCTTGAGCAGTTCTTC. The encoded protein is CASSTVAGGLEQFF.

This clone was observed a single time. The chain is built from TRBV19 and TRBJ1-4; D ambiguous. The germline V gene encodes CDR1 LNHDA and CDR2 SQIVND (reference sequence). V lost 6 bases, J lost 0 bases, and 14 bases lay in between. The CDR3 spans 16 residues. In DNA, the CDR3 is TGTGCCAGTAGAATCAATCCGGGATCAACTAATGAAAAACTGTTTTTT. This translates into CASRINPGSTNEKLFF.

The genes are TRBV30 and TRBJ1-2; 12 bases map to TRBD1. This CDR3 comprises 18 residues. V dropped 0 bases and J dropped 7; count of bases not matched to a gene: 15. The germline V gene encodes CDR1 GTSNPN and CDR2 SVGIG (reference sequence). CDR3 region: CAWSVLWDRGRNPPGYTF. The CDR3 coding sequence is TGTGCCTGGAGTGTACTGTGGGACAGGGGGCGAAACCCACCTGGCTACACCTTC.